This T cell receptor beta chain was identified in a study of cytomegalovirus exposure and HLA in healthy donors. Germline CDR1 reads LGHNA; CDR2 reads YNFKEQ. V was pared by 0 bases and J by 1 base, with 12 bases between. The CDR3 consists of 16 residues. Using immunoSEQ multiplex PCR, the repertoire was profiled, and TCRdb retains in-frame clones only, with some absent. This sample has about 160,000 clones, with 90% to 97% found just once. As regards this clone: Its target is not known.

Points from the study as a whole: Among the CMV-associated chains, a few were confirmed in vitro as specific for CMV antigens.

This chain uses TRBV4-2 with TRBJ2-5; possible D gene TRBD2, 7 bases. Material for sequencing was PBMCs. The TCR was taken from a woman aged 18-29 years in good health and CMV-seronegative. CDR3 sequence (DNA): TGTGCCAGCAGCCAAGATGACGGGGGGCTCCAAGAGACCCAGTACTTC. Protein sequence: CASSQDDGGLQETQYF.